A selection of T cell receptor beta chains follows, all from one sample in a study of graft-versus-host responses after intestinal transplantation. Produced via immunoSEQ multiplex PCR; TCRdb's table is partial and in-frame only. The repertoire holds some 130,000 clones, with more than 90% as singletons. Their antigens remain unidentified. The material was unstimulated CD4+ T cells sorted from spleen or lymph node cells, obtained before intestinal transplant. Every receptor here comes from a human donor who received an intestinal transplant. CDR3s include the opening cysteine and the closing phenylalanine or tryptophan.

j_gene: TRBJ1-3; v_gene: TRBV4-1; CDR3aa: CASSQDPSGNTIYF
j_gene: TRBJ1-1; v_gene: TRBV5-6; CDR3aa: CASSFLGGTEAFF
j_gene: TRBJ2-3; v_gene: TRBV10-2; CDR3aa: CASSDRSQYF
j_gene: TRBJ2-3; v_gene: TRBV19; CDR3aa: CASSTPTGSITDTQYF
j_gene: TRBJ2-5; v_gene: TRBV5-4; CDR3aa: CASTPGLAVQETQYF
j_gene: TRBJ2-1; v_gene: TRBV20-1; CDR3aa: CSAPGPGEQFF
j_gene: TRBJ2-5; v_gene: TRBV6-5; CDR3aa: CASRGTPPRETQYF
j_gene: TRBJ1-5; v_gene: TRBV23-1; CDR3aa: CASSQSEDRKKDEIIANQPQHF
j_gene: TRBJ1-1; v_gene: TRBV27; CDR3aa: CASTQTSTGRYTEAFF
j_gene: TRBJ1-2; v_gene: TRBV30; CDR3aa: CAWSVGQGVAAYGYTF
j_gene: TRBJ2-2; v_gene: TRBV19; CDR3aa: CASKRANTGELFF
j_gene: TRBJ2-3; v_gene: TRBV7-9; CDR3aa: CASSLGSNPDTQYF
j_gene: TRBJ1-2; v_gene: TRBV7-2; CDR3aa: CASSLAGSQGGYTF
j_gene: TRBJ1-4; v_gene: TRBV10-3; CDR3aa: CAIRDGANEKLFF
j_gene: TRBJ1-3; v_gene: TRBV4-1; CDR3aa: CASSQIGGPGNTIYF
j_gene: TRBJ2-5; v_gene: TRBV4-1; CDR3aa: CASSRRDRVEETQYF
j_gene: TRBJ1-4; v_gene: TRBV6-5; CDR3aa: CASSLTPTNEKLFF
j_gene: TRBJ2-1; v_gene: TRBV4-1; CDR3aa: CASSQGLAGDLTYNEQFF
j_gene: TRBJ1-5; v_gene: TRBV14; CDR3aa: CASSQGHDQPQHF
j_gene: TRBJ2-5; v_gene: TRBV5-1; CDR3aa: CASSLGALQETQYF
j_gene: TRBJ2-1; v_gene: TRBV5-6; CDR3aa: CASSLFGFDKTNEQFF
j_gene: TRBJ2-3; v_gene: TRBV7-3; CDR3aa: CASSPGAGGTDTQYF
j_gene: TRBJ1-1; v_gene: TRBV5-1; CDR3aa: CASSLGVGGDTEAFF
j_gene: TRBJ1-2; v_gene: TRBV10-2; CDR3aa: CASSESGPYGYTF
j_gene: TRBJ2-5; v_gene: TRBV7-9; CDR3aa: CASSLQAGGETQYF
j_gene: TRBJ1-1; v_gene: TRBV10-3; CDR3aa: CAIRGQGRGVDTEAFF
j_gene: TRBJ2-5; v_gene: TRBV11-2; CDR3aa: CASSFYGTRGGTQYF